This T cell receptor (beta chain) was profiled in a study of shared clonotypes between healthy human individuals. The CDR3 is 13 residues long. In germline, CDR1 is SEHNR, CDR2 FQNEAQ (reference sequence). V was pared by 6 bases and J by 2 bases, with 7 bases between. The deep-level immunoSEQ assay was used. Measured with immunoSEQ multiplex PCR; TCRdb has only the in-frame clones, and not every one. The sample contains about 2.3 million clones, around 92% of which appear only once. All participating donors were Caucasian adults from Nashville, Tennessee. Material: naive CD4+ T cells from PBMCs. Subset reported: CD45RA+ positively selected. This chain uses TRBV7-9 with TRBJ2-2; the D is unclear. This TCR came from a man younger than 30 in good health. Some clones in this sample may be carry-over from other donors' samples. CDR3 coding DNA: TGTGCCAGCAGGGATATTAACACCGGGGAGCTGTTTTTT. Translating gives CASRDINTGELFF.